This T cell receptor beta chain was retrieved from a study of response to subunit inactivated influenza vaccine. This clonotype appeared a few times. Its antigen is not known. TCRdb reanalysed the RT-PCR reads using MiXCR and keeps one entry per CDR3 protein. The sample has about 650,000 distinct CDR3 sequences, 12% to 15% seen once. Germline loops: CDR1 SGDLS, CDR2 YYNGEE. Trimming stripped 0 bases from V and 1 base from J, with 16 bases between. The CDR3 has 18 amino acids. Study-level results: Each seasonal flu vaccination may recruit only limited new T cells, authors suggested.

Sequenced material: PBMCs from blood, taken 14 to 15 days before vaccination. This rearrangement joins TRBV9 to TRBJ2-2; D might be TRBD1 (8 bases). The origin of this receptor is a man aged 45 to 65 who received an inactivated influenza vaccine. The DNA of the CDR3 is TGTGCCAGCAGCGTAGACGTCGGGGGGACAGGGAACACCGGGGAGCTGTTTTTT. As protein: CASSVDVGGTGNTGELFF.